This TCR beta chain was identified during a study of T cell repertoires in cytomegalovirus infection. Study-wide results and caveats: The study found HLA-C-restricted CMV-specific TCR beta clonotypes dominating the ex vivo response. The cumulative frequency of public TCR beta families identified carriers of CMV plus the relevant HLA.

About this clonotype: The antigen is unknown.

A single record per CDR3 protein comes from TCRdb applying MiXCR to the reads. Seen here are 900,000 to 950,000 distinct CDR3 sequences, about a third observed once, and the top ten hold over 11%. The clonotype was recovered from a human donor in good health (CMV status not recorded). Some clones in this sample may be carry-over from other donors' samples. The sequencing used cultured CD8+ T cells from PBMCs, collected from culture after CMV antigen stimulation.

The CDR3 coding sequence is TGTGCCAGCAGCCAGGAGGGACTGCCCCAAGAGACCCAGTACTTC. Amino acids: CASSQEGLPQETQYF. The chain recombines TRBV27 with TRBJ2-5; maybe TRBD2 (6 bases). The V gene's germline CDR1 is MNHEY and CDR2 SMNVEV (reference sequence). The CDR3 covers 15 residues. V was clipped by 6 bases and J by 1 base, with 15 bases between them.